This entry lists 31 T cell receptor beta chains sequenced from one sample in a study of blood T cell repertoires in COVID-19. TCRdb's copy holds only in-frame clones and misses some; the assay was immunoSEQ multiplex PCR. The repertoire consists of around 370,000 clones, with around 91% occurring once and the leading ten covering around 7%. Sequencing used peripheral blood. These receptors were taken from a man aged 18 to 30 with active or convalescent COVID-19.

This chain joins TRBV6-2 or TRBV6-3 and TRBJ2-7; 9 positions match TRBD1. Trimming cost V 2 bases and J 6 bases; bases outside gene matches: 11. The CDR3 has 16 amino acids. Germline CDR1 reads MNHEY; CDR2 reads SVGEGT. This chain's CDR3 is CASSYPKGQGWGEQYF. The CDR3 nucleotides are TGTGCCAGCAGTTACCCGAAGGGACAGGGTTGGGGCGAGCAGTACTTC.

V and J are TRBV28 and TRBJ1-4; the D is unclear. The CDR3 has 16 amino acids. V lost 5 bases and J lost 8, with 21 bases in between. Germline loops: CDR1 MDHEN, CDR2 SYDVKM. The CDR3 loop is CASSPQYSYGVEKLFF. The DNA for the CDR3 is TGTGCCAGCAGTCCCCAATACAGTTACGGGGTGGAAAAACTGTTTTTT. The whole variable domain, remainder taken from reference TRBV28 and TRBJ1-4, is DVKVTQSSRYLVKRTGEKVFLECVQDMDHENMFWYRQDPGLGLRLIYFSYDVKMKEKGDIPEGYSVSREKKERFSLILESASTNQTSMYLCASSPQYSYGVEKLFFGSGTQLSVL.

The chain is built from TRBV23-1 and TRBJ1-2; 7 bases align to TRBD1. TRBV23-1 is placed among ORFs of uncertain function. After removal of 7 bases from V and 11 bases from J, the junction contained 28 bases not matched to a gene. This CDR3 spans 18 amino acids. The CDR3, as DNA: TGCGCCAGCATCCGGGACAGAGAGAGAATAATTATGGCTACTGGTTACACCTTC. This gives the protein CASIRDRERIIMATGYTF.

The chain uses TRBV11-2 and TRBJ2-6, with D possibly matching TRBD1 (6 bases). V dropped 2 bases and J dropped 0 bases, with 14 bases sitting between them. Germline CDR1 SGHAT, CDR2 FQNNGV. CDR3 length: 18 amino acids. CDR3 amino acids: CASSLRDPRGSGANVLTF. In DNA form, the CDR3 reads TGTGCCAGCAGCTTACGAGATCCCAGGGGCTCTGGGGCCAACGTCCTGACTTTC.

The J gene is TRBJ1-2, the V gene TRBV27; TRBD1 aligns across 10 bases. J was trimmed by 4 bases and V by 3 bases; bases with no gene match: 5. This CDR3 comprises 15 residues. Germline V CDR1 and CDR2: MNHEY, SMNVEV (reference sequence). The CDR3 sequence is CASSLDGTGVYGYTF. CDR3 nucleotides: TGTGCCAGCAGTTTGGATGGGACAGGGGTCTATGGCTACACCTTC.

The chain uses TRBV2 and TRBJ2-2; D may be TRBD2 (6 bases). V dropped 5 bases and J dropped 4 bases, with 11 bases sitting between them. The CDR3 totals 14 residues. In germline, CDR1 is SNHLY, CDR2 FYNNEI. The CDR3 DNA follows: TGTGCCAGCAGTTCCCGCGGGGTCACCGGGGAGCTGTTTTTT. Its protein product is CASSSRGVTGELFF.

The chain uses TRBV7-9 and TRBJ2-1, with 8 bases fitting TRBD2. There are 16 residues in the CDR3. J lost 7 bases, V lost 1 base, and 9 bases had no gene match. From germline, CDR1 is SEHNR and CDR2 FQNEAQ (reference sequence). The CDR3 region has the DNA TGTGCCAGCAGCTTAGGCAGCGGGAGAGGGCTGAATGAGCAGTTCTTC. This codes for CASSLGSGRGLNEQFF.

The CDR3 DNA reads as TGTGCCAGCAGCTACACAGGGCTCGGGGAGACCCAGTACTTC. Residues: CASSYTGLGETQYF. The rearrangement uses TRBV7-3 and TRBJ2-5; the D gene is possibly TRBD1 (6 bases). V was trimmed by 4 bases and J by 5 bases, leaving 14 bases between them. The CDR3 covers 14 residues. Germline CDR1 SGHTA, CDR2 FQGTGA.

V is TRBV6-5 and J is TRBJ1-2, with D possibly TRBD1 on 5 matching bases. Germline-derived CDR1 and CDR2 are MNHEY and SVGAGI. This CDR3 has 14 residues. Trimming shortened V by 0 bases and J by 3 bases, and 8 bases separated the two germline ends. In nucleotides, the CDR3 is TGTGCCAGCAGTTACTCGCAGGGATACTATGGCTACACCTTC. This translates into CASSYSQGYYGYTF.

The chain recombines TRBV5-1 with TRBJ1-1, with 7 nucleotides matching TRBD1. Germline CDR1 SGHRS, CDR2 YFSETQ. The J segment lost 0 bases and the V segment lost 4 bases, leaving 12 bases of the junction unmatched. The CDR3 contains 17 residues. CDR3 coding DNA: TGCGCCAGCAGCATTGAGGCAGGGGGTTTGATGAACACTGAAGCTTTCTTT. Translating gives CASSIEAGGLMNTEAFF.

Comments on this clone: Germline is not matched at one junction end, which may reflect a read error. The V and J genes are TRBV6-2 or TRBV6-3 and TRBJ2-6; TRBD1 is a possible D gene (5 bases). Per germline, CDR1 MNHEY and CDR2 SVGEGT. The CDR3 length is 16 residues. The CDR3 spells CASSYQPWSGANVLTF. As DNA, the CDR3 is TGTGCCAGCAGTTACCAACCTTGGTCTGGGGCCAACGTGCTGACTTTC.

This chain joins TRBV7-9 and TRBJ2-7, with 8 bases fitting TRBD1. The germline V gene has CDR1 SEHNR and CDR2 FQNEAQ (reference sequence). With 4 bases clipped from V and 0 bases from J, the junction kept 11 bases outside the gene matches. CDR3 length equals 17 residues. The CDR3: CASSSLAGTGLSYEQYF. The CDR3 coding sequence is TGTGCCAGCAGCTCGCTAGCCGGGACAGGACTCTCCTACGAGCAGTACTTC. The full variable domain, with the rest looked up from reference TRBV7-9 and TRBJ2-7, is DTGVSQNPRHKITKRGQNVTFRCDPISEHNRLYWYRQTLGQGPEFLTYFQNEAQLEKSRLLSDRFSAERPKGSFSTLEIQRTEQGDSAMYLCASSSLAGTGLSYEQYFGPGTRLTVT.

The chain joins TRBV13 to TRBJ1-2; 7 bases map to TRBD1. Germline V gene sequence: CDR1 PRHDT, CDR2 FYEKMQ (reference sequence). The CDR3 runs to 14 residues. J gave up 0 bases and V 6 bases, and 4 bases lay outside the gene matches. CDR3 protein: CASSSGTANYGYTF. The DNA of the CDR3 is TGTGCCAGCAGTTCCGGGACAGCTAACTATGGCTACACCTTC.

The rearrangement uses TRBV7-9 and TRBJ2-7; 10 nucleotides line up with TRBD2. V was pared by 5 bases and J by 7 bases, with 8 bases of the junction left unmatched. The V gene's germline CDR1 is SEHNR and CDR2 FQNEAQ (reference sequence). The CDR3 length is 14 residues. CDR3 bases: TGTGCCAGCAGCAATCTAGCGGGAGTAGGGGAGCAGTACTTC. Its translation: CASSNLAGVGEQYF.

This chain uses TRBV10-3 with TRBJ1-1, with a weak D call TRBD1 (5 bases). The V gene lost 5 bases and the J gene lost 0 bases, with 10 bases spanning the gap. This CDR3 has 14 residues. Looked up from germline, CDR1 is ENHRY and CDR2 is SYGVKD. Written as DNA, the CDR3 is TGTGCCATCAGTCTGCAGGGAATGAACACTGAAGCTTTCTTT. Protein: CAISLQGMNTEAFF.

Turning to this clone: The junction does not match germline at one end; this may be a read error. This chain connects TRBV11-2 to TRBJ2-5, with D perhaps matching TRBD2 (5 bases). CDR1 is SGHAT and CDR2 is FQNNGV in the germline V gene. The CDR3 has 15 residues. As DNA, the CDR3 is TGTGCCAGCACCTTAAGTCGCACGGGCGGGGAGACCCAGTACTTC. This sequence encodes CASTLSRTGGETQYF.

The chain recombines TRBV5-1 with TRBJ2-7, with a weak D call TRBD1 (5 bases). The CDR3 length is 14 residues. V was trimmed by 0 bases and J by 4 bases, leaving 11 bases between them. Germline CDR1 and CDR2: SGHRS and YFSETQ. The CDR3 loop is CASSLVPGKYEQYF. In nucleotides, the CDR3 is TGCGCCAGCAGCTTGGTTCCAGGGAAGTACGAGCAGTACTTC.

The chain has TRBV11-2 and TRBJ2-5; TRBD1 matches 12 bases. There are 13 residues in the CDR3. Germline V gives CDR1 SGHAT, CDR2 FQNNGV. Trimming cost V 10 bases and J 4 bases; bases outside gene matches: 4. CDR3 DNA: TGTGCCATCCGGGACAGGGGGCCAGAGACCCAGTACTTC. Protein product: CAIRDRGPETQYF.

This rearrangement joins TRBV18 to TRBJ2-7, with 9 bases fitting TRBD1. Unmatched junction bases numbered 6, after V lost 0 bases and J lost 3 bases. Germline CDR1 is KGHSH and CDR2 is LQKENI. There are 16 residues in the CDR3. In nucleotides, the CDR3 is TGTGCCAGCTCACCACCAATCACAGGGGGCTTCTACGAGCAGTACTTC. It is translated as CASSPPITGGFYEQYF. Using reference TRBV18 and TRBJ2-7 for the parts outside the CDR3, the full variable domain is NAGVMQNPRHLVRRRGQEARLRCSPMKGHSHVYWYRQLPEEGLKFMVYLQKENIIDESGMPKERFSAEFPKEGPSILRIQQVVRGDSAAYFCASSPPITGGFYEQYFGPGTRLTVT.

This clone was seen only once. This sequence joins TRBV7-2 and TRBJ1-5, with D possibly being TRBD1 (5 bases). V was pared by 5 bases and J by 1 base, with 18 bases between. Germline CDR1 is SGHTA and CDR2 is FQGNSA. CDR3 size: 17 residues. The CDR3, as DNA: TGTGCCAGCAGCGCTGGGCGGGGGGAAGGGAGCAATCAGCCCCAGCATTTT. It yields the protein CASSAGRGEGSNQPQHF.

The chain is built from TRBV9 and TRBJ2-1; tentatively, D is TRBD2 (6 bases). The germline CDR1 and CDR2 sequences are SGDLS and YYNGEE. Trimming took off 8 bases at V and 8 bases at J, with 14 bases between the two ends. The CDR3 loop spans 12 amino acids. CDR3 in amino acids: CASGRERDEQFF. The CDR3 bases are TGTGCCAGTGGCCGGGAGAGGGATGAGCAGTTCTTC.

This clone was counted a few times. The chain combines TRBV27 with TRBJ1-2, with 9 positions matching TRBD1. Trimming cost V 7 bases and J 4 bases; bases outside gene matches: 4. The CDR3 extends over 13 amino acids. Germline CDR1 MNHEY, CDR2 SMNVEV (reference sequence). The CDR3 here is CASKMTGGYGYTF. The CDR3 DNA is TGTGCCAGCAAAATGACAGGGGGCTATGGCTACACCTTC.

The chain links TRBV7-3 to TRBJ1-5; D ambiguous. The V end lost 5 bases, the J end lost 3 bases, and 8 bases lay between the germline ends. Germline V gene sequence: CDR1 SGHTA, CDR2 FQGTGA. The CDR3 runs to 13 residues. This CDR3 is CASSGGDNQPQHF. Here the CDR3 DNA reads TGTGCCAGCAGCGGCGGGGACAATCAGCCCCAGCATTTT.

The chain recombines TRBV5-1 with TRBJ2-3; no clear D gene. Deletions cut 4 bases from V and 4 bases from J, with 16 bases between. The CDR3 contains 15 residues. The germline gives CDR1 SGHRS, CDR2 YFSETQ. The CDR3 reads CASSVSRGVPDTQYF. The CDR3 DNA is TGCGCCAGCAGCGTGAGTAGAGGAGTCCCAGATACGCAGTATTTT.

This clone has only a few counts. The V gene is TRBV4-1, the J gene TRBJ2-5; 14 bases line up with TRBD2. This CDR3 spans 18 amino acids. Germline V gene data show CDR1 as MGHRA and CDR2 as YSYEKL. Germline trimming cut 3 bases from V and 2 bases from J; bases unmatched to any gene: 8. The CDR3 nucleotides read TGCGCCAGCAGCCAGTGGACTAGCGGGGGGTCGGAGCAAGAGACCCAGTACTTC. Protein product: CASSQWTSGGSEQETQYF.

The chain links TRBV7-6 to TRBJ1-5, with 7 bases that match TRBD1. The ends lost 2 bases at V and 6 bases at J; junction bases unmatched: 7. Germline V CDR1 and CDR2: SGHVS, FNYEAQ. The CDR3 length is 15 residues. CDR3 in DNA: TGTGCCAGCAGCTTAAAGGACAGGACTGGTCAGCCCCAGCATTTT. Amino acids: CASSLKDRTGQPQHF.

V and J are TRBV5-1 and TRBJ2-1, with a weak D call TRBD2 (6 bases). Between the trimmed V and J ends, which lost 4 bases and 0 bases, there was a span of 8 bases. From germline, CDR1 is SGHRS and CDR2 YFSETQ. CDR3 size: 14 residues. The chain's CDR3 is CASSPGSSYNEQFF. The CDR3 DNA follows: TGCGCCAGCAGCCCCGGGAGCTCCTACAATGAGCAGTTCTTC. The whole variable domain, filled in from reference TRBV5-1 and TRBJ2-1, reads KAGVTQTPRYLIKTRGQQVTLSCSPISGHRSVSWYQQTPGQGLQFLFEYFSETQRNKGNFPGRFSGRQFSNSRSEMNVSTLELGDSALYLCASSPGSSYNEQFFGPGTRLTVL.

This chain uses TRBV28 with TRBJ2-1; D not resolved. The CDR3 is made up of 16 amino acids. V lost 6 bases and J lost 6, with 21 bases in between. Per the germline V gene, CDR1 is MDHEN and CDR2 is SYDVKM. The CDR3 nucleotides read TGTGCCAGCAGGCCTCGGTCGGTAACGATGTCCAATGAGCAGTTCTTC. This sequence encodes CASRPRSVTMSNEQFF.

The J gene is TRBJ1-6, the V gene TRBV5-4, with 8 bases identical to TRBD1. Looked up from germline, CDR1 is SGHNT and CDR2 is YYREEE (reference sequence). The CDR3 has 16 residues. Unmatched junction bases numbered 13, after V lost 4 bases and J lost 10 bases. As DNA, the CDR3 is TGTGCCAGCAGCAACCCACAGGGGCGACAGGGGTCACCCCTCCACTTT. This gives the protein CASSNPQGRQGSPLHF.

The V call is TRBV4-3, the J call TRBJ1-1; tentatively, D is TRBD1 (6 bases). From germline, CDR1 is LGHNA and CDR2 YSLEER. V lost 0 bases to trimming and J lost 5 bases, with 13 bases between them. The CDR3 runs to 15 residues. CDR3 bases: TGCGCCAGCAGCCAAGAGCCGGGGGGCAGGACTGAAGCTTTCTTT. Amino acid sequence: CASSQEPGGRTEAFF.

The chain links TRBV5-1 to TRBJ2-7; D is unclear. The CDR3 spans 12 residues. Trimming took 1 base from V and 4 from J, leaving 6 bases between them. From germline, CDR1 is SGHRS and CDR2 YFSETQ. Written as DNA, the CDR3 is TGCGCCAGCAGCTTGACGGAGTACGAGCAGTACTTC. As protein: CASSLTEYEQYF.